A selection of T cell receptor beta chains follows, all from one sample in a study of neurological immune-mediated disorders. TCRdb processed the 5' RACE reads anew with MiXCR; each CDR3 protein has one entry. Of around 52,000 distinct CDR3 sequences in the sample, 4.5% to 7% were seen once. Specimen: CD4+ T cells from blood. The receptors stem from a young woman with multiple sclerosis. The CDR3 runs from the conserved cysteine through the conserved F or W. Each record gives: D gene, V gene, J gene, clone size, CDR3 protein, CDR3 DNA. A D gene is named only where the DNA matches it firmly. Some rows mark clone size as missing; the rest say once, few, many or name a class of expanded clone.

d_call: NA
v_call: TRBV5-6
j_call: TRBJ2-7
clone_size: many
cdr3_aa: CASSYDGEQYF
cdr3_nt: TGTGCCAGCAGTTATGACGGCGAGCAGTACTTC

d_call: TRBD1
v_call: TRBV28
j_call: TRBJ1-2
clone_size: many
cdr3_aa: CASSAPDRGLYGYTF
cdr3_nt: TGTGCCAGCAGTGCCCCCGACAGGGGGCTTTATGGCTACACCTTC

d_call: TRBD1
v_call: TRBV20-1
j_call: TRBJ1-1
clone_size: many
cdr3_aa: CSARDLGQGAREAFF
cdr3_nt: TGCAGTGCTAGAGATCTAGGACAGGGGGCGCGGGAAGCTTTCTTT

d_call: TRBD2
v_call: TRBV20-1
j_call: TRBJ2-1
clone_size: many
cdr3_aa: CSASSSGTSGQNEQFF
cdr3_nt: TGCAGTGCTAGTTCTTCTGGGACTAGCGGCCAGAATGAGCAGTTCTTC

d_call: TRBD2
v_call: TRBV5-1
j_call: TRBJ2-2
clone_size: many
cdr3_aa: CASSWGLAHYPGELFF
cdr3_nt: TGCGCCAGCAGCTGGGGACTAGCGCATTATCCCGGGGAGCTGTTTTTT

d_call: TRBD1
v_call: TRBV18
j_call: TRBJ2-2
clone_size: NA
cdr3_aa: CASSPIATGQSNTGELFF
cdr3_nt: TGTGCCAGCTCACCGATCGCGACAGGGCAATCGAACACCGGGGAGCTGTTTTTT

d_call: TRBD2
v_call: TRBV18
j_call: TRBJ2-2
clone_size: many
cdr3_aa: CASSQKTSVNTGELFF
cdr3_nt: TGTGCCAGCTCCCAAAAGACTAGCGTGAACACCGGGGAGCTGTTTTTT

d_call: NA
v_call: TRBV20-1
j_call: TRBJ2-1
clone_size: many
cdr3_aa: CSARVSGQSSYNEQFF
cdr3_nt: TGCAGTGCTAGGGTTTCTGGACAGAGCTCCTACAATGAGCAGTTCTTC

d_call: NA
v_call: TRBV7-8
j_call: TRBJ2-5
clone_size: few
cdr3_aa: CASSLGVEKETQYF
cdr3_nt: TGTGCCAGCAGCTTAGGTGTAGAAAAAGAGACCCAGTACTTC

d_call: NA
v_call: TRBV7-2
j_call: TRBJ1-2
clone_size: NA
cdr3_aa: CASSLYSQGSHGYTF
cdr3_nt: TGTGCCAGCAGCTTATATTCACAGGGTAGCCATGGCTACACCTTC

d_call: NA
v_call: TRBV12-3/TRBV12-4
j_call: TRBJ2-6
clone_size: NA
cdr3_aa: CASSLDNNSGANVLTF
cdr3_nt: TGTGCCAGCAGTTTAGACAACAACTCTGGGGCCAACGTCCTGACTTTC

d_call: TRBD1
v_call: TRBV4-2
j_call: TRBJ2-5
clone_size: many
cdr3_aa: CASSHGDRSFQETQYF
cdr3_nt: TGTGCCAGCAGCCACGGGGACAGGTCTTTCCAAGAGACCCAGTACTTC

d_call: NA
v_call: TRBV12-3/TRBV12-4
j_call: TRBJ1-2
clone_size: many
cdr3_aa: CASSQGIANYGYTF
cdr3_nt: TGTGCCAGCAGTCAGGGGATAGCTAACTATGGCTACACCTTC

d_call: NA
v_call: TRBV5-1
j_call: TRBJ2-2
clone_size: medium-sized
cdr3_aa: CASSLAKGTGELFF
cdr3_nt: TGCGCCAGCAGCTTGGCCAAGGGGACCGGGGAGCTGTTTTTT

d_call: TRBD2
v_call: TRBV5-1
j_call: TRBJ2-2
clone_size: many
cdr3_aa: CASSLVRGSVTGELFF
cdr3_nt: TGCGCCAGCAGCTTGGTTCGCGGGAGTGTCACCGGGGAGCTGTTTTTT

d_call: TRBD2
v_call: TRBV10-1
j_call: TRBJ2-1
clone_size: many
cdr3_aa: CASSGTSGVNEQFF
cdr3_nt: TGCGCCAGCTCCGGGACTAGCGGAGTCAATGAGCAGTTCTTC

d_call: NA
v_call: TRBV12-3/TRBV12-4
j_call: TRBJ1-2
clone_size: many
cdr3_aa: CASSLAGGVGGYTF
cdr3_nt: TGTGCCAGCAGTTTAGCTGGCGGGGTGGGTGGCTACACCTTC

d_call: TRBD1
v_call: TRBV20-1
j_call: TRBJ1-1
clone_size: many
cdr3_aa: CSAEDRTEAFF
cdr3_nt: TGCAGTGCCGAGGACAGGACTGAAGCTTTCTTT

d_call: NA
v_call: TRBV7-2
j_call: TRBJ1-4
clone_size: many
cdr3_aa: CASSLAGATNEKLFF
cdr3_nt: TGTGCCAGCAGCTTAGCGGGGGCAACTAATGAAAAACTGTTTTTT

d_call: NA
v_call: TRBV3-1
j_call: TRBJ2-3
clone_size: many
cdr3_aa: CASSQVKDTQYF
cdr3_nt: TGTGCCAGCAGCCAAGTTAAGGATACGCAGTATTTT

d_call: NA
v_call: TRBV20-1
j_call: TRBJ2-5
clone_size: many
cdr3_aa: CSARHLRGSQETQYF
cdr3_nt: TGCAGTGCTCGCCACCTAAGGGGGAGCCAAGAGACCCAGTACTTC

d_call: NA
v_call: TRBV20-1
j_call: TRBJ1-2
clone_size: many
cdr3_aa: CSARDQGSGYTF
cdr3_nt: TGCAGTGCTAGAGATCAGGGTTCTGGCTACACCTTC

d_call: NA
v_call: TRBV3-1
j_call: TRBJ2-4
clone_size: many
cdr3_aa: CASSQGKNIQYF
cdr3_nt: TGTGCCAGCAGCCAAGGGAAAAACATTCAGTACTTC

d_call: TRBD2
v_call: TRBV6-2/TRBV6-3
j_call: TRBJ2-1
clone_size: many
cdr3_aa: CASSYPSGGAGEQFF
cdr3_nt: TGTGCCAGCAGTTACCCTAGCGGGGGGGCGGGTGAGCAGTTCTTC

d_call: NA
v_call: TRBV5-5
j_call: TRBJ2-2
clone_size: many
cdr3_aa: CASSHGTSNTGELFF
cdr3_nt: TGTGCCAGCAGCCACGGGACATCTAACACCGGGGAGCTGTTTTTT

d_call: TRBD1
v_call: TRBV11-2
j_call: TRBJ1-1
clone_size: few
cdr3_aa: CASTPRWTGSGGNTEAFF
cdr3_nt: TGTGCCAGCACCCCTCGGTGGACAGGGAGTGGAGGGAACACTGAAGCTTTCTTT

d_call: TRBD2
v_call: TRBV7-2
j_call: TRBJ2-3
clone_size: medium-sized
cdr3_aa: CASSLGLASDTQYF
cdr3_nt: TGTGCCAGCAGCTTAGGACTAGCCTCAGATACGCAGTATTTT

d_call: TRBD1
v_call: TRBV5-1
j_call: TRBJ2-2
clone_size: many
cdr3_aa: CASSQNRQGGLAGADTGELFF
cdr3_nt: TGCGCCAGCAGCCAGAACAGACAGGGGGGTCTAGCCGGAGCTGACACCGGGGAGCTGTTTTTT

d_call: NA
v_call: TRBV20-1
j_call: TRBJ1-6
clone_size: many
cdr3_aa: CSARDGAGNNSPLHF
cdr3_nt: TGCAGTGCTAGAGATGGGGCAGGGAATAATTCACCCCTCCACTTT

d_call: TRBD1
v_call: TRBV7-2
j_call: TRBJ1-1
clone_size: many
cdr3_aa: CASSRQGATNTEAFF
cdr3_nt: TGTGCCAGCAGCCGGCAGGGGGCGACGAACACTGAAGCTTTCTTT

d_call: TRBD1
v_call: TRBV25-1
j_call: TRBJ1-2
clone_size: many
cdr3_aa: CASRRDDRGLGPNYGYTF
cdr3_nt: TGTGCCAGCAGGAGGGACGACAGGGGTCTTGGCCCAAACTATGGCTACACCTTC

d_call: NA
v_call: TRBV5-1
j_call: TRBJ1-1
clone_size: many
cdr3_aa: CASGLDRTNTEAFF
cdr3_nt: TGCGCCAGCGGGCTGGACAGAACGAACACTGAAGCTTTCTTT

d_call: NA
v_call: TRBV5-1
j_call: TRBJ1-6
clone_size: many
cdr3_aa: CASSQGQGNSPLHF
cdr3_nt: TGCGCCAGCAGCCAAGGCCAGGGGAATTCACCCCTCCACTTT